The next 10 T cell receptor beta chains were all read from a single sample in a study of CD8+CD57+ T cells in acquired aplastic anemia. CDR3 and TCR beta VDJ profiling relied on a genomic DNA template. TCRdb re-analysed the reads in MiXCR, keeping a single row per CDR3 protein. This table has 90,000 to 130,000 distinct CDR3 sequences, approximately 48% appearing once. Sequencing used sorted CD4+, CD8+, or CD8+CD57+ T cells (not recorded which) from PBMCs. Receptor source: a human donor in good health, serving as a control.

The V and J genes are TRBV12-3 or TRBV12-4 and TRBJ1-1; no definite D call. This CDR3 contains 12 residues. With 5 bases removed from V and 8 bases from J, the gap between germline ends came to 12 bases. Here the CDR3 reads CASSVSRGEAFF. The CDR3, as DNA: TGTGCCAGCAGTGTCAGCCGAGGGGAAGCTTTCTTT.

This chain uses TRBV29-1 with TRBJ1-2; D gene ambiguous. Germline V gene lookup returns CDR1 SQVTM and CDR2 ANQGSEA. The CDR3 has 9 residues. V was trimmed by 7 bases and J by 6 bases, leaving 6 bases between them. The CDR3 sequence is CSAGNGYTF. The CDR3 bases are TGCAGCGCTGGGAATGGCTACACCTTC. Full variable domain (outside the CDR3, taken from reference TRBV29-1 and TRBJ1-2): SAVISQKPSRDICQRGTSLTIQCQVDSQVTMMFWYRQQPGQSLTLIATANQGSEATYESGFVIDKFPISRPNLTFSTLTVSNMSPEDSSIYLCSAGNGYTFGSGTRLTVV.

The sample holds many counts of this clonotype. The rearrangement joins TRBV6-1 to TRBJ1-2, with 8 bases that match TRBD1. Germline lookup yields CDR1 MNHNS and CDR2 SASEGT. J gave up 2 bases and V 5 bases, and 4 bases lay outside the gene matches. This CDR3 region has 14 residues. This CDR3 is CASSIRQGNYGYTF. Here the CDR3 DNA reads TGTGCCAGCAGTATACGACAGGGGAACTATGGCTACACCTTC.

The chain links TRBV7-9 to TRBJ1-5; D is possibly TRBD1 (5 bases). In germline, CDR1 is SEHNR, CDR2 FQNEAQ (reference sequence). Trimming pared 1 base from V and 2 bases from J, leaving 12 bases between. The CDR3 contains 16 residues. CDR3 DNA: TGTGCCAGCAGCTTAGTTGGTCAGGGAGGCAATCAGCCCCAGCATTTT. Encoded protein: CASSLVGQGGNQPQHF.

The chain has TRBV25-1 and TRBJ1-2, with 10 bases matching TRBD1. The V gene's germline CDR1 is MGHDK and CDR2 SYGVNS. This CDR3 region has 14 residues. V shed 7 bases and J 6 bases; nucleotides not matched to a gene: 8. CDR3: CASIGDRGYDGYTF. Here the CDR3 DNA reads TGTGCCAGCATCGGGGACAGGGGATACGATGGCTACACCTTC.

This chain uses TRBV7-7 with TRBJ1-5; TRBD1 matches at 12 bases. The junction had 8 bases not matched to a gene; V was cut back by 3 bases and J by 11 bases. CDR3 size: 15 residues. Germline CDR1 is SSHAT and CDR2 is FNYEAQ (reference sequence). The CDR3 here is CASSLGTGGLETQHF. The CDR3 DNA is TGTGCCAGCAGCTTGGGGACAGGGGGCCTTGAGACCCAGCATTTT.

The table lists this clonotype with many counts. The chain recombines TRBV13 with TRBJ1-1; D not certain. V was pared by 2 bases and J by 7 bases, with 14 bases between. From germline, CDR1 is PRHDT and CDR2 FYEKMQ (reference sequence). This CDR3 contains 14 residues. The CDR3 loop is CASSLPPPSREAFF. In nucleotides, the CDR3 is TGTGCCAGCAGCTTACCCCCACCGAGCCGTGAAGCTTTCTTT.

This sequence joins TRBV10-3 and TRBJ2-2, with unresolved D. The V end was cut by 10 bases, the J end by 0 bases, with 12 bases between. CDR3 length equals 14 residues. Per the germline V gene, CDR1 is ENHRY and CDR2 is SYGVKD. In nucleotides, the CDR3 is TGTGCCAATGGACGAGATTCGAACACCGGGGAGCTGTTTTTT. Protein sequence: CANGRDSNTGELFF.

The chain uses TRBV19 and TRBJ2-3; D uncertain. This CDR3 has 12 amino acids. Germline values: CDR1 LNHDA, CDR2 SQIVND (reference sequence). V was cut by 5 bases and J by 5 bases, with 8 bases left in between. CDR3 in amino acids: CASSPHKDTQYF. The CDR3 nucleotides are TGTGCCAGTAGTCCTCACAAAGATACGCAGTATTTT.

The rearrangement uses TRBV25-1 and TRBJ2-5, with D maybe TRBD1 (5 bases). CDR3 length: 14 residues. Trimming removed 6 bases at V and 2 bases at J, with 13 bases between. CDR1 and CDR2 (germline): MGHDK, SYGVNS. DNA for the CDR3: TGTGCCAGCAGCCCCAGGGTGCAACAAGAGACCCAGTACTTC. Protein product: CASSPRVQQETQYF.